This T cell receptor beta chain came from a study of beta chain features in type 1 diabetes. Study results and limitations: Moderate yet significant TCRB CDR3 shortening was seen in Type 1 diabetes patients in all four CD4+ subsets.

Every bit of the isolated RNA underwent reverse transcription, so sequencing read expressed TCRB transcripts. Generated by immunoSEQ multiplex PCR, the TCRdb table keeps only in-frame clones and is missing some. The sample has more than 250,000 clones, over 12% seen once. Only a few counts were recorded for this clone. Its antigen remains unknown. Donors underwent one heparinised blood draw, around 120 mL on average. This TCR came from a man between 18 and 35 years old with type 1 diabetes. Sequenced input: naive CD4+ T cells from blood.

The CDR3: CASSLDGRNNEQFF. CDR3 coding DNA: TGCGCCAGCAGCTTGGACGGGAGAAACAATGAGCAGTTCTTC. The chain combines TRBV5-1 with TRBJ2-1; a weak D match, TRBD2 (6 bases). With 0 bases removed from V and 5 bases from J, the gap between germline ends came to 9 bases. There are 14 residues in the CDR3. Germline loops: CDR1 SGHRS, CDR2 YFSETQ.